Listed below are T cell receptor beta chains from one sample, sequenced in a study of regulatory T cells in long-lasting Graves disease. One entry per CDR3 protein results from TCRdb running MiXCR on the multiplex PCR reads. The sample yields about 350,000 distinct CDR3 sequences, around 16% seen once. Another study also made use of these data, one on T cells in Graves' hyperthyroidism and ophthalmopathy.

The material was peripheral blood mononuclear cells (PBMCs), obtained at new diagnosis, from a patient treated with antithyroid drugs. The receptors were gathered from a young woman with Graves disease. Both conserved end residues are part of each CDR3. Clone size, where shown, is once, few, many, or a class for clones that have expanded.

J gene | V gene | clone size | CDR3 protein
TRBJ2-1 | TRBV9 | many | CASSVDGGYNEQFF
TRBJ1-4 | TRBV18 | many | CASSPPGQAEKLFF
TRBJ2-2 | TRBV14 | few | CASSPLLTGELFF
TRBJ1-2 | TRBV27 | many | CASSLGGGDYGYTF
TRBJ2-1 | TRBV5-1 | . | CASSSGWTSVKNEQFF
. | TRBV12-3/TRBV12-4 | many | CASSFVGPGGTQYF
TRBJ1-2 | TRBV6-1 | few | CASSEGGALNYGYTF
TRBJ1-1 | TRBV20-1 | many | CSARVYRGDDWDTEAFF
TRBJ2-2 | TRBV2 | many | CASSVGLENTGELFF
TRBJ2-1 | TRBV19 | . | CASSIVAGGNFEQFF
TRBJ2-1 | TRBV7-3 | . | CASSPGTPLAGVGYNEQFF
. | TRBV9 | few | CASHHGPSLAETQYF
TRBJ1-1 | TRBV27 | few | CASRSGGNTEAFF
TRBJ1-5 | TRBV2 | many | CASSDGSREGQPQHF
TRBJ2-7 | TRBV11-2 | many | CASSLLPAYEQYF
TRBJ1-6 | TRBV20-1 | few | CSAEGTASYNSPLHF
TRBJ2-3 | TRBV5-1 | many | CASSLNTQGTDTQYF
TRBJ2-7 | TRBV11-3 | many | CASSLEGRGDYEQYF
TRBJ1-2 | TRBV6-1 | many | CASNAGMWAGYTF
TRBJ2-5 | TRBV5-4 | . | CASSRISSGTGQETQYF
TRBJ2-5 | TRBV5-1 | . | CASSGYGTAGRETQYF
TRBJ1-2 | TRBV12-3/TRBV12-4 | many | CASSTDRASYGYTF
TRBJ2-7 | TRBV19 | few | CASSHAQGRGEFYEQYF
TRBJ1-1 | TRBV29-1 | many | CSVEAQLNTEAFF
TRBJ2-1 | TRBV5-1 | . | CASSFGTSGTDNEQFF
TRBJ1-5 | TRBV28 | many | CASSPWTGRKRNQPQHF
TRBJ1-6 | TRBV20-1 | many | CSARDNRQADSPLHF
TRBJ1-1 | TRBV12-3/TRBV12-4 | many | CASSPQGATEAFF
TRBJ1-2 | TRBV29-1 | many | CSVEGSRTVNYGYTF
TRBJ2-7 | TRBV7-2 | . | CASSSPPTGFGQYF
TRBJ2-3 | TRBV30 | . | CAWSVLAGQSGDTQYF
TRBJ2-5 | TRBV11-2 | many | CASSLRKRQGLETQYF
TRBJ2-5 | TRBV7-9 | few | CASGGAAIQETQYF
TRBJ1-6 | TRBV7-9 | . | CASSAGDSPLHF
TRBJ2-7 | TRBV11-2 | many | CASSWNDYEQYF